This entry is about one T cell receptor beta chain. This entry is derived from a study of cytomegalovirus exposure and HLA in healthy donors. A multiplex PCR was run with 60 Vbeta primers and 13 Jbeta primers. The protocol was immunoSEQ multiplex PCR, while the TCRdb copy is restricted to in-frame clones and leaves out a portion. The sample includes approximately 87,000 clones, 81% of them seen just once. The TCR comes from a woman between 65 and 79 years old in good health and CMV-seropositive. Input material: PBMCs.

For the CDR3, the DNA is TGTGCCAGCAGCTTAGACTACCTAGCGGATAGTGGGGAGCTGTTTTTT. This translates into CASSLDYLADSGELFF. The V call is TRBV7-2, the J call TRBJ2-2; 7 bases match TRBD2. The CDR3 length is 16 residues. The trim removed 1 base at V and 8 bases at J, leaving 10 bases unmatched. Germline V gene sequence: CDR1 SGHTA, CDR2 FQGNSA.